This T cell receptor beta chain was found in a study of cytomegalovirus exposure and HLA in healthy donors. PCR was performed using 60 Vbeta and 13 Jbeta primers. In the authors' workflow: In a later analysis, the count reached about 75 million unique TCR beta chains, with 9 million to 11 million shared. Produced via immunoSEQ multiplex PCR; TCRdb's table is partial and in-frame only. V, J and clone size derive from that table, while D and trimming were established from the DNA sequence. The top ten clones hold roughly 8.7% of a sample with around 110,000 clones, almost 70% of them seen once. The V end lost 5 bases, the J end lost 1 base, and 14 bases lay between the germline ends. The CDR3 sequence is 15 residues long. The germline V gene encodes CDR1 LNHDA and CDR2 SQIVND (reference sequence). All the people who gave samples were healthy bone marrow donors. Donors counted as nominally healthy when sampled, yet unrecorded immune exposures were likely.

As to this clone: Its antigen is unidentified.

Study-wide findings and caveats: A later analysis appeared to link common viral pathogens to several of the most significant clusters.

The chain has TRBV19 and TRBJ1-1; tentatively, D is TRBD1 (5 bases). The sample consisted of PBMCs. The clonotype comes from a man younger than 45 in good health and CMV-seropositive. The CDR3 spells CASSDRGRANTEAFF. The CDR3, as DNA: TGTGCCAGTAGTGATAGGGGCAGGGCGAACACTGAAGCTTTCTTT. The full variable domain, in which reference TRBV19 and TRBJ1-1 provide the parts outside the CDR3, is DGGITQSPKYLFRKEGQNVTLSCEQNLNHDAMYWYRQDPGQGLRLIYYSQIVNDFQKGDIAEGYSVSREKKESFPLTVTSAQKNPTAFYLCASSDRGRANTEAFFGQGTRLTVV.